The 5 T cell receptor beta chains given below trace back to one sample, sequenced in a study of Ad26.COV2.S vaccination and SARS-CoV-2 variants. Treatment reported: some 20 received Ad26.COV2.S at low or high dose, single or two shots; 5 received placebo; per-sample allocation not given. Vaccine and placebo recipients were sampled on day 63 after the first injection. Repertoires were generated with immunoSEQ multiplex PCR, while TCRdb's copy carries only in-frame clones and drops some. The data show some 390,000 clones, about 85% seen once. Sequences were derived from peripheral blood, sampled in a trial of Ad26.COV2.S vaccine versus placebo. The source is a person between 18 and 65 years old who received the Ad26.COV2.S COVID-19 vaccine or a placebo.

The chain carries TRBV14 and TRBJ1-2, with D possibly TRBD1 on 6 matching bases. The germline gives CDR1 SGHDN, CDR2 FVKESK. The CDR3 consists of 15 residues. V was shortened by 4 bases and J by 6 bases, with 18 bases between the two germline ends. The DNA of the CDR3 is TGTGCCAGCAGCCCCCACAACAGGGCGGGTGATGGCTACACCTTC. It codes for CASSPHNRAGDGYTF.

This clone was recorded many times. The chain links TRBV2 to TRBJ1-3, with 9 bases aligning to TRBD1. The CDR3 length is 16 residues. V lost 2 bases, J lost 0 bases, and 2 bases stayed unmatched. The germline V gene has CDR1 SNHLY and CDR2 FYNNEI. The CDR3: CASSERDRASGNTIYF. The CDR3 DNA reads TGTGCCAGCAGTGAACGGGACAGGGCCTCTGGAAACACCATATATTTT.

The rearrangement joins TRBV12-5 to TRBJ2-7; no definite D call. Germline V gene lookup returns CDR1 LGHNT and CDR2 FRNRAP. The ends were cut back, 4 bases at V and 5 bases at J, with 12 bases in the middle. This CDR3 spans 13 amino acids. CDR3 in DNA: TGTGCTAGTGGTTCCTCCTTGCGCAACGAGCAGTACTTC. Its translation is CASGSSLRNEQYF.

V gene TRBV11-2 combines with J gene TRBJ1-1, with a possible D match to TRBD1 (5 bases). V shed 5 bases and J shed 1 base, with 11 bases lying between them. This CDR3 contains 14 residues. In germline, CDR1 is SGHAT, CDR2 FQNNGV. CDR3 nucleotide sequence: TGTGCCAGCAGCCCCGTCGGACAGAACACTGAAGCTTTCTTT. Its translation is CASSPVGQNTEAFF.

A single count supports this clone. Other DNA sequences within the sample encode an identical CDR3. The CDR3: CASSIGNTEAFF. In nucleotides, the CDR3 is TGTGCCAGTAGTATTGGGAACACTGAAGCTTTCTTT. V usage is TRBV19 and J usage is TRBJ1-1; D is uncertain. CDR1 and CDR2 from the germline V gene are LNHDA and SQIVND (reference sequence). The V end lost 3 bases, the J end lost 1 base, and 3 bases lay between the germline ends. The CDR3 spans 12 residues.